A selection of T cell receptor beta chains follows, all from one sample in a study of CD8+ T cells in alopecia areata. Method: immunoSEQ multiplex PCR; TCRdb's copy keeps in-frame clones and lacks some. The data show approximately 210,000 clones, approximately 40% seen once. The sequencing used CD4+ T cells sorted from blood, collected around week 37, from a patient treated with tofacitinib. The origin of the receptors is a human donor with alopecia areata. The CDR3 runs from the conserved cysteine through the conserved F or W. D genes are given only for firm matches. Size is stated for part of the rows, as once, few or many counts, or as a class when the clone is expanded.

j_call: TRBJ2-7; v_call: TRBV5-1; clone_size: .; d_call: .; cdr3_nt: TGCGCCAGCAGCTCTTGGGGCTCCGGGAACGAGCAGTACTTC; cdr3_aa: CASSSWGSGNEQYF
j_call: TRBJ2-3; v_call: TRBV5-1; clone_size: .; d_call: TRBD2; cdr3_nt: TGCGCCAGCAGCTTGGCGACTAGCGGGTTCGGCACAGATACGCAGTATTTT; cdr3_aa: CASSLATSGFGTDTQYF
j_call: TRBJ2-6; v_call: TRBV15; clone_size: .; d_call: TRBD1; cdr3_nt: TGTGCCACCAGCAGGGACAGGGTTTCCTCTGGGGCCAACGTCCTGACTTTC; cdr3_aa: CATSRDRVSSGANVLTF
j_call: TRBJ2-1; v_call: TRBV4-2; clone_size: .; d_call: .; cdr3_nt: TGTGCCAGCAGCCAAGGCCTAAGCGATAGAGGCAATGAGCAGTTCTTC; cdr3_aa: CASSQGLSDRGNEQFF
j_call: TRBJ2-7; v_call: TRBV15; clone_size: few; d_call: .; cdr3_nt: TGTGCCACCAGCAGAGATCGCTGGCCTGGCGAGCAGTACTTC; cdr3_aa: CATSRDRWPGEQYF
j_call: TRBJ2-3; v_call: TRBV29-1; clone_size: .; d_call: TRBD2; cdr3_nt: TGCAGCGTTTCCAGACTAGCGGTTACAGATACGCAGTATTTT; cdr3_aa: CSVSRLAVTDTQYF
j_call: TRBJ2-1; v_call: TRBV19; clone_size: .; d_call: .; cdr3_nt: TGTGCCACAAACAGGGTGGGGTCAGGACGTGACAATGAGCAGTTCTTC; cdr3_aa: CATNRVGSGRDNEQFF
j_call: TRBJ2-7; v_call: TRBV4-3; clone_size: .; d_call: .; cdr3_nt: TGCGCCAGCAGCCAAGGTCGGGGACCGTACGAGCAGTACTTC; cdr3_aa: CASSQGRGPYEQYF
j_call: TRBJ2-1; v_call: TRBV19; clone_size: few; d_call: .; cdr3_nt: TGTGCCAGTAGTTCTCCCGGGACACGGAGGGAGTTCTTC; cdr3_aa: CASSSPGTRREFF
j_call: TRBJ1-2; v_call: TRBV7-2; clone_size: .; d_call: .; cdr3_nt: TGTGCCAGCAGCGCAGACAACAGGGACTATGGCTACACCTTC; cdr3_aa: CASSADNRDYGYTF
j_call: TRBJ2-7; v_call: TRBV28; clone_size: .; d_call: .; cdr3_nt: TGTGCCAGCAGCGGCCAAGGGAGCGAAACCTACGAGCAGTACTTC; cdr3_aa: CASSGQGSETYEQYF
j_call: TRBJ2-5; v_call: TRBV2; clone_size: .; d_call: .; cdr3_nt: TGTGCCAGCAGTAGGGGTTACCAAGAGACCCAGTACTTC; cdr3_aa: CASSRGYQETQYF
j_call: TRBJ2-7; v_call: TRBV7-8; clone_size: .; d_call: TRBD2; cdr3_nt: TGTGCCAGCAGCATGAGGATAGCGGGGCCTTACGAGCAGTACTTC; cdr3_aa: CASSMRIAGPYEQYF
j_call: TRBJ2-7; v_call: TRBV5-6; clone_size: .; d_call: TRBD2; cdr3_nt: TGTGCCAGCAGCTTGGGACTAGCGGGAGCCTACGAGCAGTACTTC; cdr3_aa: CASSLGLAGAYEQYF
j_call: TRBJ2-7; v_call: TRBV5-1; clone_size: .; d_call: TRBD2; cdr3_nt: TGCGCCAGCAGCTTAACGGGAGGATCCTCCTACGAGCAGTACTTC; cdr3_aa: CASSLTGGSSYEQYF
j_call: TRBJ2-7; v_call: TRBV30; clone_size: .; d_call: TRBD2; cdr3_nt: TGTGCCTGGAGCGTAGAGGGCGGGAGACCCTACGAGCAGTACTTC; cdr3_aa: CAWSVEGGRPYEQYF
j_call: TRBJ2-4; v_call: TRBV7-3; clone_size: .; d_call: TRBD1; cdr3_nt: TGTGCCAGCAGCCCAACAGGGGGCTACATTCAGTACTTC; cdr3_aa: CASSPTGGYIQYF
j_call: TRBJ2-1; v_call: TRBV10-2; clone_size: few; d_call: .; cdr3_nt: TGCGCCAGCACCACGGGATGGACGAATGAGCAGTTCTTC; cdr3_aa: CASTTGWTNEQFF
j_call: TRBJ2-7; v_call: TRBV15; clone_size: .; d_call: .; cdr3_nt: TGTGCCACCAGCAGAGATGGTGGTTACGAGCAGTACTTC; cdr3_aa: CATSRDGGYEQYF
j_call: TRBJ2-7; v_call: TRBV6-5; clone_size: .; d_call: .; cdr3_nt: TGTGCCAGCAGTTACGGGCAGACGGACTACGAGCAGTACTTC; cdr3_aa: CASSYGQTDYEQYF
j_call: TRBJ2-3; v_call: TRBV7-2; clone_size: few; d_call: .; cdr3_nt: TGTGCCAGCAGCTCCCAGGGGCCAGATACGCAGTATTTT; cdr3_aa: CASSSQGPDTQYF
j_call: TRBJ2-7; v_call: TRBV11-2; clone_size: few; d_call: .; cdr3_nt: TGTGCCAGCAGCGAAAGTGGCTACGAGCAGTACTTC; cdr3_aa: CASSESGYEQYF
j_call: TRBJ1-1; v_call: TRBV30; clone_size: .; d_call: .; cdr3_nt: TGTGCCTGGCGAAGGATTACTGAAGCTTTCTTT; cdr3_aa: CAWRRITEAFF
j_call: TRBJ2-3; v_call: TRBV4-3; clone_size: .; d_call: .; cdr3_nt: TGCGCCAGCAGCCAAGAAATTCGGGGCACAGATACGCAGTATTTT; cdr3_aa: CASSQEIRGTDTQYF
j_call: TRBJ1-5; v_call: TRBV29-1; clone_size: .; d_call: .; cdr3_nt: TGCAGCGTTGTCTCACAGGGAGGAGATCAGCCCCAGCATTTT; cdr3_aa: CSVVSQGGDQPQHF
j_call: TRBJ1-1; v_call: TRBV6-1; clone_size: .; d_call: TRBD1; cdr3_nt: TGTGCCAGCAGTGATGGGACAGCGAACACTGAAGCTTTCTTT; cdr3_aa: CASSDGTANTEAFF
j_call: TRBJ1-1; v_call: TRBV7-9; clone_size: .; d_call: .; cdr3_nt: TGTGCCAGCAGCTTTCGACAACTCAACACTGAAGCTTTCTTT; cdr3_aa: CASSFRQLNTEAFF
j_call: TRBJ2-2; v_call: TRBV25-1; clone_size: .; d_call: .; cdr3_nt: TGTGCCAGCAGCTTTTTCGCCGGGGAGCTGTTTTTT; cdr3_aa: CASSFFAGELFF
j_call: TRBJ1-1; v_call: TRBV29-1; clone_size: .; d_call: .; cdr3_nt: TGCAGCGTACAACCGGGGCTTGAAGCTTTCTTT; cdr3_aa: CSVQPGLEAFF
j_call: TRBJ2-7; v_call: TRBV20-1; clone_size: .; d_call: .; cdr3_nt: TGCAGTGCGGTAGCCCGGTACGAGCAGTACTTC; cdr3_aa: CSAVARYEQYF
j_call: TRBJ1-1; v_call: TRBV7-2; clone_size: .; d_call: .; cdr3_nt: TGTGCCAGCAGCTTAATCCGCCCTTGGGGGCCCTCCGAAGCTTTCTTT; cdr3_aa: CASSLIRPWGPSEAFF
j_call: TRBJ2-5; v_call: TRBV7-9; clone_size: .; d_call: .; cdr3_nt: TGTGCCAGCAGCTTAGTGGCGTACCAAGAGACCCAGTACTTC; cdr3_aa: CASSLVAYQETQYF
j_call: TRBJ2-1; v_call: TRBV5-4; clone_size: .; d_call: .; cdr3_nt: TGTGCCAGCAGCTTGGTGGGGAAAGAGCAGTTCTTC; cdr3_aa: CASSLVGKEQFF
j_call: TRBJ2-3; v_call: TRBV25-1; clone_size: few; d_call: .; cdr3_nt: TGTGCCAGCAGCTATGGCGGAGAACTCACAGATACGCAGTATTTT; cdr3_aa: CASSYGGELTDTQYF
j_call: TRBJ2-5; v_call: TRBV4-2; clone_size: .; d_call: .; cdr3_nt: TGTGCCAGCAGCCAAGGACAGGCGGAGACCCAGTACTTC; cdr3_aa: CASSQGQAETQYF
j_call: TRBJ2-1; v_call: TRBV4-1; clone_size: .; d_call: .; cdr3_nt: TGCGCCAGCAGCCAAGAAGGCTTTTCCGAGCAGTTCTTC; cdr3_aa: CASSQEGFSEQFF
j_call: TRBJ1-5; v_call: TRBV5-1; clone_size: .; d_call: .; cdr3_nt: TGCGCCAGCAGCTTGGGGGCCGGGTGGGATCAGCCCCAGCATTTT; cdr3_aa: CASSLGAGWDQPQHF
j_call: TRBJ2-1; v_call: TRBV5-1; clone_size: .; d_call: .; cdr3_nt: TGCGCCAGCAGCTTAGGTGAGAGTGAGCAGTTCTTC; cdr3_aa: CASSLGESEQFF
j_call: TRBJ1-2; v_call: TRBV5-1; clone_size: .; d_call: TRBD1; cdr3_nt: TGCGCCAGCAGCCCTGGACAGGGTCACTATGGCTACACCTTC; cdr3_aa: CASSPGQGHYGYTF
j_call: TRBJ2-1; v_call: TRBV9; clone_size: .; d_call: .; cdr3_nt: TGTGCCAGCAGCGTAGATGGCGGAAACTCCTACAATGAGCAGTTCTTC; cdr3_aa: CASSVDGGNSYNEQFF
j_call: TRBJ1-5; v_call: TRBV2; clone_size: .; d_call: .; cdr3_nt: TGTGCCAGCAGTGGACAGGTAGTCAATCAGCCCCAGCATTTT; cdr3_aa: CASSGQVVNQPQHF
j_call: TRBJ1-2; v_call: TRBV5-6; clone_size: .; d_call: TRBD1; cdr3_nt: TGTGCCAGCAGCCCTGGGGACAGGGGGGTCTATGGCTACACCTTC; cdr3_aa: CASSPGDRGVYGYTF
j_call: TRBJ1-5; v_call: TRBV30; clone_size: few; d_call: .; cdr3_nt: TGTGCCTGGAGTGTATCGGGGGGAGGCAATCAGCCCCAGCATTTT; cdr3_aa: CAWSVSGGGNQPQHF
j_call: TRBJ1-5; v_call: TRBV30; clone_size: few; d_call: .; cdr3_nt: TGTGCCTGGAGGGTGGGGGCCAATCAGCCCCAGCATTTT; cdr3_aa: CAWRVGANQPQHF
j_call: TRBJ1-4; v_call: TRBV7-2; clone_size: .; d_call: .; cdr3_nt: TGTGCCAGCAGCTTAGGGACCCGCGGAGAAAAACTGTTTTTT; cdr3_aa: CASSLGTRGEKLFF
j_call: TRBJ2-7; v_call: TRBV7-9; clone_size: .; d_call: .; cdr3_nt: TGTGCCAGCAGCTTCCAAGGGACGGCTAGCTCCTACGAGCAGTACTTC; cdr3_aa: CASSFQGTASSYEQYF